The present TCR beta chain was sequenced within a study of T cells after yellow fever vaccination. General observations from the study: Peaking on day 5 versus 15, the secondary response was faster but weaker. The booster response re-showed most primary clones: approximately 95% CD4, approximately 85% CD8. A limited proportion of clonotypes was detected within both the CD4 and CD8 compartments.

In this sample, this clonotype turned up a few times. The antigen is unknown. It was through 5'RACE template switching that TCR cDNA was made, with a universal primer site and UMIs added. MiXCR was run by TCRdb on the 5' RACE reads, yielding one entry per CDR3 protein. The repertoire has approximately 610,000 distinct CDR3 sequences, about a sixth of them found once; the top ten carry 15% to 20%. The source is a man younger than 30 who received the YFV17D yellow fever vaccine. This material consisted of PBMCs, taken around 5 days after the first yellow fever vaccination.

The chain's CDR3 is CASSYIVLTDTQYF. DNA for the CDR3: TGTGCCAGCAGTTACATTGTCTTGACAGATACGCAGTATTTT. J is TRBJ2-3 and V is TRBV6-2 or TRBV6-3; no clear D. Germline CDR1 and CDR2: MNHEY and SVGEGT. The CDR3 length is 14 residues. V lost 2 bases to trimming and J lost 3 bases, with 9 bases between them.